The clone carrying this T cell receptor beta chain occurred many times. Antigen unknown. V shed 2 bases and J shed 0 bases, with 9 bases lying between them. The length of the CDR3 is 15 residues. The entry originates in a study of T cells in Graves' hyperthyroidism and ophthalmopathy. Study-level results: Blood samples included most of the expanded thyroid clonotypes exceeding 0.001.

Graves' hyperthyroidism without ophthalmopathy progression within 18 months was termed stable. Researchers took RNA transcripts and amplified the TCR beta CDR3 regions from them. HTBI primers drove first-round RT-PCR of the TCR CDR3. In TCRdb, the multiplex PCR reads were re-called with MiXCR into one record per CDR3 protein. The data contain a few hundred thousand distinct CDR3 sequences, 15% to 20% of them singletons. The chain employs TRBV12-3 or TRBV12-4 and TRBJ2-3, with D hard to call. The receptor comes from a woman between 45 and 60 years old with Graves' hyperthyroidism. Sequencing used blood. Here the CDR3 DNA reads TGTGCCAGCAGTTTATGGGGTACTAGCACAGATACGCAGTATTTT. Translation: CASSLWGTSTDTQYF.